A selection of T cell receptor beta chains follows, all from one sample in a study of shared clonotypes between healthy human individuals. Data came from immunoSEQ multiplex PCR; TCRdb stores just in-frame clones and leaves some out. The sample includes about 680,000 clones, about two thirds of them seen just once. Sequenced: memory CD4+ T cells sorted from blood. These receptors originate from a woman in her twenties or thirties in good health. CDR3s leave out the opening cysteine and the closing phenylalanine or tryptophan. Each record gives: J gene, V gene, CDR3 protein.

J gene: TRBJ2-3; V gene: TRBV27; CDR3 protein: ASAGGLLRTDTQY
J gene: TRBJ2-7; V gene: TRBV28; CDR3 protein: ASSLGDREPYEQY
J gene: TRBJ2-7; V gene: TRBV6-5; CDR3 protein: ASSYDTRVNYEQY
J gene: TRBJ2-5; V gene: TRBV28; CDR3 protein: ASSSRLGKQETQY
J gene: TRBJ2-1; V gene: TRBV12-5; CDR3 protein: ASGKGLAGVDEQF
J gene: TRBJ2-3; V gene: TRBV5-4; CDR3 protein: ADAPLGGRTDTQY
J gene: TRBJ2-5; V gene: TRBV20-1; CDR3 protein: SASSAETQY
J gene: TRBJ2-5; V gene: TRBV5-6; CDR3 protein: ASGVWATRLGQETQY
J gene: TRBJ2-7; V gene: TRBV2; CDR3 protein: ASSGGGIKSYEQY
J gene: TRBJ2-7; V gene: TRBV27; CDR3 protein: ASATVAGGTYEQY
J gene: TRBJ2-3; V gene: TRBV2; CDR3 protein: ASSDGLAGTDTQY
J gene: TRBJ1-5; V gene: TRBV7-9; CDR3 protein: ASSPLQQPQH
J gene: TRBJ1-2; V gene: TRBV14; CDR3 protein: ASSLDNYGYT
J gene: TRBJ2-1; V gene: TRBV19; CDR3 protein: ASSEGPGPHNEQF
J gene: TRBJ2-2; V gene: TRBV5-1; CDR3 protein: ASSWITAGTANTGELF
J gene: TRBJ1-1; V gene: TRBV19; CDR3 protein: ASSRGRGEGTEAF